This entry describes one TCR beta chain. Using immunoSEQ multiplex PCR, the repertoire was profiled, and TCRdb retains in-frame clones only, with some absent. The sample holds about 470,000 clones, 90% seen once. These data originate in a study of Ad26.COV2.S vaccination and SARS-CoV-2 variants. Treatment indicated: around 19 received Ad26.COV2.S at low or high dose, single or two shots; about 5 received placebo; per-sample allocation not given. The samples were gathered on day 63 after the first injection of vaccine or placebo. The CDR3 spans 16 residues. CDR1 and CDR2 from the germline V gene are KGHSH and LQKENI. The V and J ends lost 5 bases and 8 bases, in that order; junction bases with no gene match: 16.

The material sequenced was peripheral blood, taken in a trial of Ad26.COV2.S vaccine versus placebo. The chain carries TRBV18 and TRBJ1-2, with TRBD1 identical over 8 bases. The sequence came from a person aged 18 to 65 who received the Ad26.COV2.S COVID-19 vaccine or a placebo. The CDR3 reads CASSSARTGSLQGYTF. CDR3 nucleotide sequence: TGTGCCAGCTCATCAGCCCGGACAGGGAGTCTCCAAGGCTACACCTTC.